This T cell receptor (beta chain) comes out of a study of OX40 agonist ivuxolimab in advanced cancers. Study background: Participants averaged approximately 65 years of age (range about 23 to 80) and were about 85% male.

Broader study findings: The study found that CD8+ T cells averaged more expanded clones than CD4+. Normalized expansion of T-cell clones was also low for some nonresponders.

It was autoimmune disease history or systemic immunosuppression that excluded patients. Trimming stripped 3 bases from V and 6 bases from J, with 4 bases between. This CDR3 has 11 amino acids. Germline V lookup: CDR1 KGHSH, CDR2 LQKENI. Comments on this clone: The antigen is not known.

TCRdb keeps only in-frame clones here, not all; method: immunoSEQ multiplex PCR. This table holds 55,000 to 70,000 clones, under 90% found once. The rearrangement joins TRBV18 to TRBJ2-3, with no clear D. The TCR originated in an adult with an advanced solid tumor such as melanoma, head and neck, liver or kidney cancer. The source was CD4+ or CD8+ T cells sorted from blood, collected in a trial of the OX40 agonist ivuxolimab. The CDR3 nucleotides read TGTGCCAGCTCACCGGGCGATACGCAGTATTTT. It encodes CASSPGDTQYF.